This T cell receptor beta chain derives from a study of molecular identifiers for immune sequencing clone quantification. This clonotype was picked up a small number of times. The antigen is undetermined. Trimming removed 6 bases from V and 5 bases from J; junction bases left unmatched: 3. The CDR3 loop spans 13 amino acids. From germline, CDR1 is SEHNR and CDR2 FQNEAQ (reference sequence). Bulk libraries came from a prior protocol with listed TCR primers. TCRdb re-called the PCR reads through MiXCR, storing one row per CDR3 protein. Among some 320,000 distinct CDR3 sequences listed, 24% were seen once. Study-wide findings and caveats: Underestimated sizes of highly expanded clones could result from identical TCR molecules that share a barcode. More than 97% of effector molecules, versus under 1% of naive-cell molecules, belonged to clones above 20 RNA copies.

CD8+CD4-CCR7+CD45RA+ cells were sorted as naive CD8 T cells. The sequencing sample was made of naive CD8+ T cells from blood, with Jurkat cell RNA spiked in. The subset: FACS-sorted CD8+CD4-CCR7+CD45RA+ naive T cells. V is TRBV7-9 and J is TRBJ2-7; 11 bases map to TRBD1. The receptor comes from a human donor in good health. Some libraries in this study had Jurkat cell RNA spiked in. The CDR3 region is CASRGQGVHEQYF. In nucleotides, the CDR3 is TGTGCCAGCAGGGGACAGGGGGTCCACGAGCAGTACTTC.